This is a list of T cell receptor beta chains from one sample in a study of T cell responses to AZD1222 COVID-19 vaccine. Some clones are missing from TCRdb's copy, which holds only in-frame ones; the method was immunoSEQ multiplex PCR. The sample has roughly 99,000 clones, 75% to 95% seen once. The specimen was peripheral blood, collected 28 days after the second AZD1222 dose. The source is an adult who received the AZD1222 COVID-19 vaccine. CDR3s include the opening cysteine and the closing phenylalanine or tryptophan. Each record gives: D gene, J gene, clone size, CDR3 length, V gene, CDR3 protein, CDR3 DNA. The D gene is left open where the match is weak. Clone size is given for some rows only: seen once, a few or many times, or a class if the clone is expanded.

D: NA; J: TRBJ2-7; size: NA; length: 15; V: TRBV13; CDR3: CASSTRTDPSPEQYF; DNA: TGTGCCAGCAGTACTAGGACAGATCCTTCGCCCGAGCAGTACTTC
D: NA; J: TRBJ2-7; size: NA; length: 15; V: TRBV24-1; CDR3: CATIDLSPDHYEQYF; DNA: TGTGCCACCATTGATTTGTCCCCCGACCATTACGAGCAGTACTTC
D: NA; J: TRBJ2-2; size: NA; length: 14; V: TRBV2; CDR3: CASTPRGRTGELFF; DNA: TGTGCCAGCACCCCTCGGGGTCGGACCGGGGAGCTGTTTTTT
D: TRBD1; J: TRBJ1-3; size: NA; length: 16; V: TRBV4-1; CDR3: CASSQRDRGNGNTIYF; DNA: TGCGCCAGCAGCCAGCGGGACAGGGGTAATGGAAACACCATATATTTT
D: NA; J: TRBJ2-3; size: NA; length: 12; V: TRBV6-5; CDR3: CASSSSTDTQYF; DNA: TGTGCCAGCAGCTCCAGCACAGATACGCAGTATTTT
D: NA; J: TRBJ1-1; size: NA; length: 13; V: TRBV28; CDR3: CASSPGSYTEAFF; DNA: TGTGCCAGCAGTCCCGGAAGCTACACTGAAGCTTTCTTT
D: TRBD2; J: TRBJ2-2; size: NA; length: 16; V: TRBV5-4; CDR3: CASSPTSGRVTGELFF; DNA: TGTGCCAGCAGCCCTACTAGCGGGAGGGTCACCGGGGAGCTGTTTTTT
D: NA; J: TRBJ1-2; size: NA; length: 15; V: TRBV6-2/TRBV6-3; CDR3: CASSYSIRQVYGYTF; DNA: TGTGCCAGCAGTTACTCCATCCGACAGGTATATGGCTACACCTTC
D: NA; J: TRBJ1-1; size: NA; length: 16; V: TRBV19; CDR3: CATITGGRATNTEAFF; DNA: TGTGCCACCATTACGGGTGGTAGGGCTACGAACACTGAAGCTTTCTTT
D: TRBD2; J: TRBJ2-2; size: once; length: 23; V: TRBV27; CDR3: CASSLDSSRVLLAGKGGTGELFF; DNA: TGTGCCAGCAGTTTAGACTCGTCAAGGGTTCTACTAGCGGGAAAAGGCGGCACCGGGGAGCTGTTTTTT
D: TRBD1; J: TRBJ1-5; size: NA; length: 14; V: TRBV6-5; CDR3: CASLFTGGNQPQHF; DNA: TGTGCCAGCCTTTTTACAGGGGGCAATCAGCCCCAGCATTTT
D: NA; J: TRBJ2-7; size: NA; length: 14; V: TRBV4-1; CDR3: CASSQGVVTYEQYF; DNA: TGCGCCAGCAGCCAAGGGGTGGTCACTTACGAGCAGTACTTC
D: NA; J: TRBJ1-2; size: NA; length: 16; V: TRBV10-2; CDR3: CASKTRDSDLRYGYTF; DNA: TGCGCCAGCAAAACCCGAGACAGCGACCTTAGGTATGGCTACACCTTC
D: NA; J: TRBJ1-2; size: NA; length: 15; V: TRBV9; CDR3: CASSVASGPNYGYTF; DNA: TGTGCCAGCAGCGTAGCGTCAGGACCTAACTATGGCTACACCTTC
D: NA; J: TRBJ2-7; size: NA; length: 12; V: TRBV11-2; CDR3: CASSSGSHEQYF; DNA: TGTGCCAGCAGCTCAGGGTCCCACGAGCAGTACTTC
D: TRBD1; J: TRBJ1-2; size: NA; length: 16; V: TRBV4-1; CDR3: CASSQEQGYSRYGYTF; DNA: TGCGCCAGCAGCCAAGAACAGGGGTATAGTCGCTATGGCTACACCTTC
D: NA; J: TRBJ2-7; size: once; length: 13; V: TRBV30; CDR3: CAWSVSGLYEQYF; DNA: TGTGCCTGGAGTGTCAGCGGGCTCTACGAGCAGTACTTC
D: NA; J: TRBJ1-4; size: NA; length: 14; V: TRBV6-1; CDR3: CASSEGGAGEKLFF; DNA: TGTGCCAGCAGTGAAGGGGGGGCTGGAGAAAAACTGTTTTTT
D: NA; J: TRBJ1-4; size: NA; length: 17; V: TRBV18; CDR3: CASSLEGRGTSNEKLFF; DNA: TGTGCCAGCTCTCTCGAGGGCAGGGGAACCTCTAATGAAAAACTGTTTTTT
D: NA; J: TRBJ2-5; size: NA; length: 11; V: TRBV20-1; CDR3: CSARREETQYF; DNA: TGCAGTGCTAGAAGGGAAGAGACCCAGTACTTC
D: NA; J: TRBJ1-6; size: once; length: 13; V: TRBV18; CDR3: CASSRIGDSPLHF; DNA: TGTGCCAGCTCACGTATAGGGGATTCACCCCTCCACTTT
D: NA; J: TRBJ1-5; size: NA; length: 17; V: TRBV6-2/TRBV6-3; CDR3: CASSYPHGGYSNQPQHF; DNA: TGTGCCAGCAGTTATCCCCACGGCGGATATAGCAATCAGCCCCAGCATTTT
D: NA; J: TRBJ1-1; size: once; length: 13; V: TRBV6-1; CDR3: CASSEAPQLGAFF; DNA: TGTGCCAGCAGTGAAGCGCCCCAGTTGGGGGCTTTCTTT
D: NA; J: TRBJ2-7; size: NA; length: 13; V: TRBV7-6; CDR3: CASSSMGGGEQYF; DNA: TGTGCCAGCAGCTCGATGGGTGGGGGCGAGCAGTACTTC
D: NA; J: TRBJ1-5; size: NA; length: 14; V: TRBV10-3; CDR3: CAINKGGSNQPQHF; DNA: TGTGCCATCAATAAAGGGGGGAGCAATCAGCCCCAGCATTTT
D: NA; J: TRBJ1-2; size: NA; length: 14; V: TRBV11-2; CDR3: CASSFGGAGYGYTF; DNA: TGTGCCAGCAGCTTTGGAGGGGCGGGCTATGGCTACACCTTC
D: NA; J: TRBJ2-6; size: NA; length: 11; V: TRBV6-5; CDR3: CASSGANVLTF; DNA: TGTGCCAGTTCAGGGGCCAACGTCCTGACTTTC
D: TRBD2; J: TRBJ2-1; size: NA; length: 15; V: TRBV5-4; CDR3: CASSLLAGGPNEQFF; DNA: TGTGCCAGCAGCTTGCTAGCGGGGGGCCCCAATGAGCAGTTCTTC
D: TRBD2; J: TRBJ2-2; size: few; length: 15; V: TRBV7-2; CDR3: CASSSRTSPTGELFF; DNA: TGTGCCAGCAGCTCGCGGACTAGCCCCACCGGGGAGCTGTTTTTT